This TCR beta chain is drawn from a study of blood T cell repertoires in COVID-19. This CDR3 comprises 13 residues. Looked up from germline, CDR1 is SQVTM and CDR2 is ANQGSEA. Trimming at V came to 4 bases and at J to 1 base, leaving 4 bases not matched to a gene. This clone occurred once. In the original analysis: Nucleated cell number was recorded as an estimate derived from reference gene primer amplification. Profiled with immunoSEQ multiplex PCR; TCRdb holds only in-frame clones, not every one. Clone size and V and J calls were adopted from that table, with D and trimming inferred from the DNA. The sample carries about 240,000 clones, roughly 79% recorded once. The Seattle patients, enrolled during active infection, were followed longitudinally.

The genes are TRBV29-1 and TRBJ2-7, with TRBD1 matching 7 bases. The receptor was derived from a woman older than 75 with COVID-19, enrolled during active disease. Specimen: peripheral blood. CDR3 loop: CSVVGGQSYEQYF. The CDR3 nucleotides read TGCAGCGTTGTTGGGGGACAGTCCTACGAGCAGTACTTC.